This T cell receptor (beta chain) was obtained from a study of T-cell reconstitution after alpha-beta-depleted transplantation in children. Preparing the TCRbeta library involved the use of unique molecular identifiers. MiXCR, applied by TCRdb to the PCR reads, yields one record per CDR3 protein. The sample has a few hundred thousand distinct CDR3 sequences, 20% to 30% seen once. CDR3 size: 14 residues. Per the germline V gene, CDR1 is SEHNR and CDR2 is FQNEAQ (reference sequence). J lost 2 bases, V lost 7 bases, and 5 bases had no gene match. This sample comprised PBMCs, mostly from graft donor cells, obtained 360 days after TCRalphabeta/CD19-depleted stem cell transplant. The source of this sequence is a female patient between 2 and 15 years old who had a stem cell transplant for congenital amegakaryocytic thrombocytopenia, so the T cells may come from the graft donor. This chain uses TRBV7-9 with TRBJ2-1; 7 bases line up with TRBD2. CDR3 DNA sequence: TGTGCCAGCACCGCGGCGGGGGCCTACAATGAGCAGTTCTTC. It translates to CASTAAGAYNEQFF.